One and the same sample provided the 21 T cell receptor beta chains below, sequenced in a study of T cell repertoires in cytomegalovirus infection. TCRdb analysed the reads with MiXCR anew, one entry per CDR3 protein. The table shows more than 350,000 distinct CDR3 sequences, with approximately 31% occurring only once. The sample was PBMCs. Receptor source: a human donor in good health (CMV status not recorded). Some clones in this sample may be carry-over from other donors' samples.

This clonotype has more than one count but fewer than ten. V usage is TRBV12-3 or TRBV12-4 and J usage is TRBJ1-1; D ambiguous. CDR3 length: 14 residues. V was shortened by 4 bases and J by 1 base, with 10 bases between the two germline ends. The CDR3 nucleotides read TGTGCCAGCAGTTATTGGAAATCGAACACTGAAGCTTTCTTT. Translated, it gives CASSYWKSNTEAFF.

In regard to this clonotype: One end of the junction fails to match germline, which may point to a read error. This rearrangement joins TRBV6-1 to TRBJ1-1; D may be TRBD1 (5 bases). From germline, CDR1 is MNHNS and CDR2 SASEGT. The CDR3 covers 12 residues. The CDR3 protein is CATSQGTTEAFF. Written as DNA, the CDR3 is TGTGCCACCAGTCAAGGGACGACTGAAGCTTTCTTT.

At least ten counts were recorded for this clonotype. This chain uses TRBV7-8 with TRBJ1-1; possible D gene TRBD1, 5 bases. The germline V gene encodes CDR1 SGHVS and CDR2 FQNEAQ. The CDR3 is 14 amino acids. V was shortened by 10 bases and J by 1 base, with 16 bases between the two germline ends. The CDR3 spells CATRIQGGNTEAFF. CDR3 coding DNA: TGTGCCACCCGAATCCAGGGTGGGAACACTGAAGCTTTCTTT.

This clonotype was recorded only once. A read error may be the cause here, since a much bigger clone is one base away. This chain connects TRBV6-1 to TRBJ2-3; 7 nucleotides line up with TRBD1. Germline V gene lookup returns CDR1 MNHNS and CDR2 SASEGT. The CDR3 is made up of 13 amino acids. The DNA for the CDR3 is TGTGCCAGTAACCGACAGGGCCCAGATACGCCGTATTTT. Translating gives CASNRQGPDTPYF.

Note on this clonotype: The germline gene is not matched at one end of the junction; a read error may be the cause. CDR3 amino acids: CAISFGGENGYTF. The CDR3 DNA follows: TGTGCCATCAGCTTTGGTGGGGAGAATGGCTACACCTTC. The chain joins TRBV11-2 to TRBJ1-2; D remains unclear. CDR1 and CDR2 (germline): SGHAT, FQNNGV. This CDR3 spans 13 amino acids.

This sequence joins TRBV2 and TRBJ1-5, with TRBD1 matching over 8 bases. CDR1 SNHLY and CDR2 FYNNEI come from the germline V gene. Trimming cost V 6 bases and J 1 base; bases outside gene matches: 5. The CDR3 contains 15 residues. The CDR3 nucleotides read TGTGCCAGCAGGCTCAGGGGGCACAGCAATCAGCCCCAGCATTTT. This codes for CASRLRGHSNQPQHF. The full variable domain, completed using reference TRBV2 and TRBJ1-5, is EPEVTQTPSHQVTQMGQEVILRCVPISNHLYFYWYRQILGQKVEFLVSFYNNEISEKSEIFDDQFSVERPDGSNFTLKIRSTKLEDSAMYFCASRLRGHSNQPQHFGDGTRLSIL.

This chain connects TRBV20-1 to TRBJ2-7, with TRBD1 matching 7 bases. CDR1 and CDR2 (germline): DFQATT, SNEGSKA (reference sequence). This CDR3 comprises 13 residues. V was pared by 4 bases and J by 5 bases, with 8 bases of the junction left unmatched. The CDR3 region is CSATTDRENEQYF. CDR3 sequence (DNA): TGCAGTGCTACAACCGACAGGGAAAACGAGCAGTACTTC.

The chain recombines TRBV5-1 with TRBJ1-1, with D unclear. Trimming stripped 0 bases from V and 0 bases from J, with 9 bases between. This CDR3 has 15 amino acids. Per the germline V gene, CDR1 is SGHRS and CDR2 is YFSETQ. CDR3 bases: TGCGCCAGCAGCTTGGACACCGGGATGAACACTGAAGCTTTCTTT. Protein product: CASSLDTGMNTEAFF.

The rearrangement joins TRBV6-6 to TRBJ1-1; D uncertain. The CDR3 has 11 residues. V gave up 7 bases and J gave up 2 bases, with 5 bases separating them. The V gene's germline CDR1 is MNHNY and CDR2 SVGAGI (reference sequence). The CDR3 region is CASISNTEAFF. Written as DNA, the CDR3 is TGTGCCAGCATATCCAACACTGAAGCTTTCTTT.

The V call is TRBV19, the J call TRBJ1-3; 7 bases are a match to TRBD1. Losses at the gene ends were 3 bases for V and 0 bases for J; bases not matched to a gene: 5. CDR3 length: 16 amino acids. The V gene's germline CDR1 is LNHDA and CDR2 SQIVND (reference sequence). The CDR3 sequence: CASSIPTGHSGNTIYF. CDR3 in DNA: TGTGCCAGTAGTATCCCGACAGGGCACTCTGGAAACACCATATATTTT.

This clonotype has a count of ten or more. CDR3 sequence (DNA): TGTGCCAGCAGCTTAGCAGGGGCACAGAACTATGGCTACACCTTC. Its translation: CASSLAGAQNYGYTF. The chain recombines TRBV7-8 with TRBJ1-2; D is perhaps TRBD1 (5 bases). The CDR3 has 15 amino acids. The germline V and J ends were trimmed by 0 bases and 2 bases, with 10 bases remaining between them. Germline-derived CDR1 and CDR2 are SGHVS and FQNEAQ.

The chain couples TRBV3-1 to TRBJ2-1, with 8 bases matching TRBD1. J was trimmed by 1 base and V by 6 bases; bases with no gene match: 8. CDR1 is LGHDT, CDR2 YNNKEL, per germline (reference sequence). The CDR3 length is 16 residues. CDR3 bases: TGTGCCAGCAGTCTCCGGACAGGGCGTTCCTACAATGAGCAGTTCTTC. This sequence encodes CASSLRTGRSYNEQFF.

This clonotype showed up just once. A much larger clone lies a single base off, so this may be a read error. The conserved closing phenylalanine or tryptophan is absent in this CDR3, likely reflecting a read error. The chain carries TRBV7-2 and TRBJ2-1, with D tentatively TRBD1 (5 bases). CDR1 is SGHTA and CDR2 is FQGNSA in the germline V gene. This CDR3 has 13 residues. V lost 4 bases, J lost 6 bases, and 10 bases lay in between. CDR3 in DNA: TGTGCCAGCAGCTCCAGGGTTTTCAATGAGCAGTTCTCC. Residues: CASSSRVFNEQFS.

J is TRBJ2-2 and V is TRBV6-1, with 9 bases fitting TRBD1. Germline CDR1 reads MNHNS; CDR2 reads SASEGT. The CDR3 has 15 residues. CDR3 in amino acids: CAIIAGQGNTGELFF. The CDR3, as DNA: TGTGCAATCATTGCGGGACAGGGGAACACCGGGGAGCTGTTTTTT.

In its sample, this clonotype was seen a few times. The rearrangement joins TRBV6-1 to TRBJ2-3, with 7 nucleotides matching TRBD2. Germline V gene lookup returns CDR1 MNHNS and CDR2 SASEGT. CDR3 size: 15 residues. Unmatched junction bases numbered 6, after V lost 6 bases and J lost 0 bases. The CDR3 here is CASRRSSGSTDTQYF. CDR3 nucleotides: TGTGCCAGCAGGAGGTCTAGCGGAAGCACAGATACGCAGTATTTT.

The rearrangement uses TRBV5-6 and TRBJ2-2; no clear D gene. The V and J ends lost 0 bases and 1 base respectively, with 7 bases between them. This CDR3 has 15 amino acids. Germline values: CDR1 SGHDT, CDR2 YYEEEE. CDR3 loop: CASSLGPGNTGELFF. The CDR3, as DNA: TGTGCCAGCAGCTTGGGCCCAGGGAACACCGGGGAGCTGTTTTTT.

This clonotype was observed a handful of times. The chain joins TRBV4-1 to TRBJ2-7; D is unresolved. The CDR3 length is 14 residues. Trimming removed 1 base at V and 1 base at J, with 8 bases between. The germline CDR1 and CDR2 sequences are MGHRA and YSYEKL. The CDR3 DNA is TGCGCCAGCAGCCAAGCACATCCTTCCTACGAGCAGTACTTC. Protein: CASSQAHPSYEQYF.

The chain recombines TRBV7-7 with TRBJ2-2; D could derive from TRBD1 or TRBD2 (6 bases each). The V gene lost 4 bases and the J gene lost 1 base, with 16 bases spanning the gap. The CDR3 totals 17 residues. CDR1 is SSHAT and CDR2 is FNYEAQ in the germline V gene (reference sequence). Here the CDR3 reads CASSSGGGSWNTGELFF. The DNA for the CDR3 is TGTGCCAGCAGCTCCGGAGGGGGTAGTTGGAACACCGGGGAGCTGTTTTTT. Drawing the rest from reference TRBV7-7 and TRBJ2-2, the complete variable domain is GAGVSQSPRYKVTKRGQDVTLRCDPISSHATLYWYQQALGQGPEFLTYFNYEAQPDKSGLPSDRFSAERPEGSISTLTIQRTEQRDSAMYRCASSSGGGSWNTGELFFGEGSRLTVL.

The chain uses TRBV27 and TRBJ1-5; 11 bases align to TRBD1. V lost 5 bases, J lost 4 bases, and 7 bases stayed unmatched. This CDR3 spans 16 amino acids. Germline V gene sequence: CDR1 MNHEY, CDR2 SMNVEV (reference sequence). The CDR3 sequence is CASSTWTGGTNQPQHF. Here the CDR3 DNA reads TGTGCCAGCAGTACATGGACAGGGGGCACGAATCAGCCCCAGCATTTT.

This clonotype was observed a handful of times. The chain joins TRBV7-9 to TRBJ1-4; D is unresolved. Trimming stripped 3 bases from V and 6 bases from J, with 14 bases between. This CDR3 has 15 residues. From germline, CDR1 is SEHNR and CDR2 FQNEAQ (reference sequence). The CDR3 loop is CASSFSGSEDEKLFF. The CDR3 region has the DNA TGTGCCAGCAGCTTCAGCGGCAGTGAGGATGAAAAACTGTTTTTT.

This clonotype was counted a few times. The chain combines TRBV7-8 with TRBJ2-2; 7 positions match TRBD2. V trimming: 4 bases; J trimming: 7 bases; junction bases outside the gene matches: 9. Per the germline V gene, CDR1 is SGHVS and CDR2 is FQNEAQ. This CDR3 region has 15 residues. The CDR3 DNA is TGTGCCAGCAGCTCCACCACCGGGGGGAACGGGGAGCTGTTTTTT. Translating it yields CASSSTTGGNGELFF.